This record concerns one T cell receptor (beta chain) sequence. Participants reported their clinical history, and cohort assignment relied on those reports. Symptom resolution, clearance, or two negative PCRs marked donors in Cohort 3 as recovered. Per the study methods: Amplification of reference gene primers was used by the study to estimate nucleated cell counts. TCRdb's table, derived via immunoSEQ multiplex PCR, lists solely in-frame clones and lacks some. From that table come the V and J calls and clone size; the DNA was used to work out D and trimming. The sample has 150,000 to 200,000 clones; roughly 82% are singletons. This sample is part of a study of blood T cell repertoires in COVID-19. Germline lookup yields CDR1 MNHEY and CDR2 SMNVEV (reference sequence). V was trimmed by 3 bases and J by 0 bases, leaving 11 bases between them. The CDR3 contains 15 residues.

This chain joins TRBV27 and TRBJ1-1; D is uncertain. This clonotype originated in a man in his fifties or sixties who had recovered from COVID-19. The source material was PBMCs or T cells enriched from blood (not recorded which). The CDR3 loop is CASSFSQTVNTEAFF. The DNA for the CDR3 is TGTGCCAGCAGTTTTTCCCAAACAGTGAACACTGAAGCTTTCTTT.